Below are 17 T cell receptor beta chains sequenced from a single sample in a study of PD-1 and CTLA-4 blockade in melanoma. Libraries were prepared by immunoSEQ multiplex PCR; TCRdb keeps only in-frame clonotypes and omits some of them. Seen here are around 21,000 clones, 70% to 90% observed once, and the top ten hold 7.8%. The sequenced sample was CD8+ T cells from peripheral blood, obtained before anti-PD-1 treatment. These receptor sequences come from a human donor with melanoma.

This rearrangement joins TRBV30 to TRBJ1-6; TRBD1 matches at 7 bases. The ends lost 3 bases at V and 3 bases at J; junction bases unmatched: 5. The CDR3 is 15 residues long. Looked up from germline, CDR1 is GTSNPN and CDR2 is SVGIG (reference sequence). The CDR3 DNA reads as TGTGCCTGGAGCGAGGGGGCCTTCTATAATTCACCCCTCCACTTT. Protein product: CAWSEGAFYNSPLHF.

V is TRBV6-5 and J is TRBJ1-3, with D perhaps TRBD1 (6 bases). The CDR3 spans 15 residues. Between the trimmed V and J ends, which lost 3 bases and 7 bases, there was a span of 16 bases. Germline V gene sequence: CDR1 MNHEY, CDR2 SVGAGI. The CDR3 is CASSYAESGANTIYF. In nucleotides, the CDR3 is TGTGCCAGCAGTTATGCGGAGTCGGGGGCGAACACCATATATTTT.

This chain joins TRBV6-6 and TRBJ1-2; 10 bases agree with TRBD1. The CDR3 runs 14 residues. V lost 7 bases, J lost 8 bases, and 10 bases stayed unmatched. The germline CDR1 and CDR2 sequences are MNHNY and SVGAGI (reference sequence). CDR3 in amino acids: CASTYSGTGAGYTF. Here the CDR3 DNA reads TGTGCCAGCACCTATTCAGGGACAGGGGCCGGCTACACCTTC.

This rearrangement joins TRBV7-2 to TRBJ2-7; no clear D gene. Per the germline V gene, CDR1 is SGHTA and CDR2 is FQGNSA. The CDR3 runs to 13 residues. V was cut by 2 bases and J by 2 bases, with 7 bases left in between. The DNA for the CDR3 is TGTGCCAGCAGCTTAAATAACGCCTACGAGCAGTACTTC. Its protein is CASSLNNAYEQYF.

The V and J genes are TRBV2 and TRBJ1-2; no reliable D call. CDR1 is SNHLY, CDR2 FYNNEI, per germline. Trimming took off 7 bases at V and 0 bases at J, with 12 bases between the two ends. The CDR3 runs to 14 residues. The CDR3 is CASTSGSSNYGYTF. In nucleotides, the CDR3 is TGTGCCAGCACAAGTGGCAGCTCTAACTATGGCTACACCTTC.

The chain links TRBV29-1 to TRBJ2-5; 9 nucleotides match TRBD1. The CDR3 totals 14 residues. Germline V gene sequence: CDR1 SQVTM, CDR2 ANQGSEA. V lost 5 bases, J lost 4 bases, and 8 bases stayed unmatched. The CDR3 coding sequence is TGCAGCGTTTGGGACAGGGAGCATTCAGAGACCCAGTACTTC. The encoded protein is CSVWDREHSETQYF.

The CDR3 loop is CASSSDLTGTIMNTEAFF. The CDR3 bases are TGTGCCAGCAGCTCAGACTTAACAGGGACGATCATGAACACTGAAGCTTTCTTT. The chain has TRBV5-6 and TRBJ1-1, with D perhaps matching TRBD1 (6 bases). V lost 3 bases and J 0 bases, leaving 21 bases between the germline ends. The CDR3 loop spans 18 amino acids. CDR1 SGHDT and CDR2 YYEEEE come from the germline V gene.

The CDR3 protein is CASTLAGAALDEQFF. DNA of the CDR3: TGTGCCAGCACCCTAGCGGGGGCAGCTCTCGATGAGCAGTTCTTC. The rearrangement uses TRBV9 and TRBJ2-1; 10 nucleotides line up with TRBD2. Germline trimming cut 6 bases from V and 8 bases from J; bases unmatched to any gene: 11. The CDR3 covers 15 residues. Germline V lookup: CDR1 SGDLS, CDR2 YYNGEE.

The chain recombines TRBV4-1 with TRBJ2-3; the D gene is possibly TRBD1 (6 bases). The CDR3 is made up of 16 amino acids. V was shortened by 5 bases and J by 2 bases, with 17 bases between the two germline ends. Germline V CDR1 and CDR2: MGHRA, YSYEKL. For the CDR3, the DNA is TGCGCCAGCAGCACCGAGACAGGCGTGTCCACAGATACGCAGTATTTT. Protein product: CASSTETGVSTDTQYF.

This chain links TRBV28 with TRBJ1-2, with a weak D call TRBD1 (5 bases). CDR1 is MDHEN and CDR2 is SYDVKM in the germline V gene. The CDR3 has 15 amino acids. The V and J ends lost 3 bases and 5 bases respectively, with 16 bases between them. CDR3 loop: CASSLEQGYPYGYTF. The CDR3 coding sequence is TGTGCCAGCAGTTTGGAGCAGGGATACCCATATGGCTACACCTTC.

This chain uses TRBV4-1 with TRBJ2-1; tentatively, D is TRBD1 (6 bases). The germline V gene has CDR1 MGHRA and CDR2 YSYEKL. V was shortened by 3 bases and J by 8 bases, with 17 bases between the two germline ends. This CDR3 is 15 amino acids long. The CDR3 reads CASSHPGQNQDEQFF. The DNA for the CDR3 is TGCGCCAGCAGCCATCCCGGACAGAACCAGGATGAGCAGTTCTTC.

The chain joins TRBV6-5 to TRBJ2-5, with 7 nucleotides matching TRBD1. The V and J ends lost 2 bases and 2 bases, in that order; junction bases with no gene match: 5. This CDR3 contains 15 residues. CDR1 is MNHEY, CDR2 SVGAGI, per germline. The CDR3, as DNA: TGTGCCAGCAGTTACGGACAGGTAGCTCAAGAGACCCAGTACTTC. Protein sequence: CASSYGQVAQETQYF.

The rearrangement joins TRBV6-2 or TRBV6-3 to TRBJ2-2; possibly TRBD1 for D (6 bases). Germline assignment: CDR1 MNHEY and CDR2 SVGEGT. V was clipped by 3 bases and J by 0 bases, with 14 bases between them. The CDR3 is 17 amino acids. CDR3 amino acids: CASSYQGRISNTGELFF. The CDR3 bases are TGTGCCAGCAGTTATCAGGGGCGGATATCGAACACCGGGGAGCTGTTTTTT.

CDR3 protein: CASSGRQPPHSPQETQYF. DNA for the CDR3: TGTGCCAGCAGCGGAAGGCAGCCCCCACACTCACCTCAAGAGACCCAGTACTTC. The V call is TRBV2, the J call TRBJ2-5; D uncertain. Germline V gene data show CDR1 as SNHLY and CDR2 as FYNNEI. The CDR3 is 18 residues long. Deletions cut 6 bases from V and 2 bases from J, with 25 bases between.

CDR3 loop: CASSYKIEAFF. Written as DNA, the CDR3 is TGTGCCAGCAGTTACAAGATTGAAGCTTTCTTT. The J gene is TRBJ1-1, the V gene TRBV6-6; the D is unclear. CDR1 and CDR2 (germline): MNHNY, SVGAGI (reference sequence). Deletions cut 2 bases from V and 7 bases from J, with 5 bases between. The CDR3 extends over 11 amino acids.

DNA of the CDR3: TGTGCCAGCAGCTCCAACGGATCACCCCTCCACTTT. Protein product: CASSSNGSPLHF. The chain is built from TRBV7-2 and TRBJ1-6; D not certain. The CDR3 contains 12 residues. The V end was cut by 4 bases, the J end by 10 bases, with 8 bases between. Germline V gene data show CDR1 as SGHTA and CDR2 as FQGNSA.

The chain recombines TRBV4-1 with TRBJ2-1, with a tentative D call TRBD2 (6 bases). Germline V CDR1 and CDR2: MGHRA, YSYEKL. Trimming took 4 bases from V and 10 from J, leaving 11 bases between them. CDR3 length: 12 amino acids. For the CDR3, the DNA is TGCGCCAGCAGCCCCGGGACTGAGGAGCAGTTCTTC. It is translated as CASSPGTEEQFF.